Listed below are T cell receptor beta chains from one sample, sequenced in a study of blood T cells in healthy people across ages. TCRdb passed the 5' RACE reads through MiXCR, listing each CDR3 protein once. The sample has hundreds of thousands of distinct CDR3 sequences, 58% seen once. The sample consisted of blood. The source of these receptors is a man between 60 and 75 years old in good health. CDR3s include the opening cysteine and the closing phenylalanine or tryptophan. Fields, in order: CDR3 length, D gene, J gene, V gene, clone size, CDR3 DNA, CDR3 protein. A D gene is named only where the DNA matches it firmly. Some rows mark clone size as missing; the rest say once, few, many or name a class of expanded clone.

>17|.|TRBJ2-1|TRBV3-1|.
TGTGCCAGCAGCCAAGTTTCGGGGCCGAGCTCCTACAATGAGCAGTTCTTC
CASSQVSGPSSYNEQFF
>13|TRBD1|TRBJ1-1|TRBV28|.
TGTGCCAGTGCAGGGGGCCAGGACACTGAAGCTTTCTTT
CASAGGQDTEAFF
>14|.|TRBJ1-2|TRBV3-1|.
TGTGCCAGCAGCCAAGTGCAGGGAAGTGTCGACTACACCTTC
CASSQVQGSVDYTF
>16|.|TRBJ1-6|TRBV7-9|.
TGTGCCAGCAGCTTAGGGGTCGCCGGAGGTAATTCACCCCTCCACTTT
CASSLGVAGGNSPLHF
>16|.|TRBJ2-7|TRBV7-7|.
TGTGCCAGCAGCTTAGCGTCCGGACTACCCCTCAATGAGCAGTACTTC
CASSLASGLPLNEQYF
>16|.|TRBJ1-5|TRBV6-5|once
TGTGCCAGCAGTTACCTAACAGGGTTTAGCAATCAGCCCCAGCATTTT
CASSYLTGFSNQPQHF
>13|TRBD1|TRBJ2-1|TRBV6-5|few
TGTGCCAGCAGGTTACAGGGGGTTGATGAGCAGTTCTTC
CASRLQGVDEQFF
>17|TRBD1|TRBJ1-1|TRBV5-6|.
TGTGCCAGCAGCTTTGGGACAGGGAGTTACATGAACACTGAAGCTTTCTTT
CASSFGTGSYMNTEAFF
>14|.|TRBJ2-6|TRBV11-2|.
TGTGCCAGCAGCCCGGACAGCTATCTTAACGTCCTGACTTTC
CASSPDSYLNVLTF
>12|.|TRBJ2-7|TRBV29-1|.
TGCAGCGTGCTGACAGAACTTTACGAGCAGTACTTC
CSVLTELYEQYF
>14|TRBD1|TRBJ1-4|TRBV25-1|.
TGTGCCAGCAGTGAATCGAGAGGGGGCGAAAAACTGTTTTTT
CASSESRGGEKLFF
>16|TRBD1|TRBJ1-2|TRBV12-3/TRBV12-4|.
TGTGCCAGCAGTCCCTTCGGACAGGGGGCTTACTATGGCTACACCTTC
CASSPFGQGAYYGYTF
>16|TRBD2|TRBJ2-4|TRBV28|.
TGTGCCAGCAGTTTGCCCGCCAGCGGGAGAAAAAACATTCAGTACTTC
CASSLPASGRKNIQYF
>13|.|TRBJ2-1|TRBV10-3|.
TGTGCCATCAGCCGGGACGAAAACAATGAGCAGTTCTTC
CAISRDENNEQFF
>15|.|TRBJ2-1|TRBV7-2|.
TGTGCCAGCAGCTTAGATTCGGCAGCCGTCAATGAGCAGTTCTTC
CASSLDSAAVNEQFF
>14|.|TRBJ1-4|TRBV6-2/TRBV6-3|.
TGTGCCAGCAGTTACGGGGGTTACAATGGAAAACTGTTTTTT
CASSYGGYNGKLFF
>12|TRBD1|TRBJ2-1|TRBV12-3/TRBV12-4|.
TGTGCCAGCAACCAAGAAGGACAGGGGCAGTTCTTC
CASNQEGQGQFF
>13|.|TRBJ1-5|TRBV12-3/TRBV12-4|.
TGTGCCAGCAGTTTCGGGTTCCGGCAGCCCCAGCATTTT
CASSFGFRQPQHF
>14|.|TRBJ2-7|TRBV18|.
TGTGCCAGCTCACCACCGGCCAACAGCTACGAGCAGTACTTC
CASSPPANSYEQYF
>14|TRBD1|TRBJ2-5|TRBV25-1|few
TGTGCCAGCAGCGTAACAGGGGTGCACGAGACCCAGTACTTC
CASSVTGVHETQYF
>14|.|TRBJ2-5|TRBV9|.
TGTGCCAGCAGCGTAGACATAGTACAAGAGACCCAGTACTTC
CASSVDIVQETQYF
>16|TRBD1|TRBJ2-5|TRBV5-1|few
TGCGCCAGCAGCTCCTCCGGGACAGGATATGGGGAGACCCAGTACTTC
CASSSSGTGYGETQYF
>14|TRBD2|TRBJ2-7|TRBV20-1|.
TGCAGTGCTAGGCTTGGCGGGAGCCACTACGAGCAGTACTTC
CSARLGGSHYEQYF
>12|.|TRBJ1-4|TRBV25-1|.
TGTGCCAGCAGCCGGGAGTCTGAAAAACTGTTTTTT
CASSRESEKLFF
>17|.|TRBJ2-3|TRBV20-1|.
TGCAGTGCTCCAGGGGTCGGGACACCAGGTAGCACAGATACGCAGTATTTT
CSAPGVGTPGSTDTQYF
>13|.|TRBJ2-1|TRBV20-1|.
TGCAGTGCTAGACCCTTGGGTAGGAATGAGCAGTTCTTC
CSARPLGRNEQFF
>14|.|TRBJ2-5|TRBV18|few
TGTGCCAGCTCACCACCGACAGGCCGGGAGACCCAGTACTTC
CASSPPTGRETQYF
>14|.|TRBJ2-7|TRBV5-1|.
TGCGCCAGCAGCGCCCCGGGGTCTAACTACGAGCAGTACTTC
CASSAPGSNYEQYF
>13|.|TRBJ2-7|TRBV12-3/TRBV12-4|many
TGTGCCAGCAGGCCCGGGTCTACCTACGAGCAGTACTTC
CASRPGSTYEQYF
>15|.|TRBJ2-3|TRBV20-1|.
TGCAGTGCCCCCCGCCCCAGGGAAAGCACAGATACGCAGTATTTT
CSAPRPRESTDTQYF
>13|.|TRBJ2-7|TRBV5-6|.
TGTGCCAGCAGCTTCGACAGGTACAATGAGCAGTACTTC
CASSFDRYNEQYF
>13|.|TRBJ1-1|TRBV12-3/TRBV12-4|.
TGTGCCAGCAGTTTAAGGCAGGCCACTGAAGCTTTCTTT
CASSLRQATEAFF
>15|.|TRBJ2-7|TRBV2|.
TGTGCCAGCGAATATCGGGTATTACTCGACAATGAGCAGTACTTC
CASEYRVLLDNEQYF
>15|.|TRBJ2-1|TRBV7-8|once
TGTGCCAGCAGCTTATTCGGACTTACAGGGAATGAGCAGTTCTTC
CASSLFGLTGNEQFF
>16|.|TRBJ2-5|TRBV7-9|.
TGTGCCAGCAGCTCCCCCTTCCGGCCCAACCGGGAGACCCAGTACTTC
CASSSPFRPNRETQYF
>19|TRBD2|TRBJ2-1|TRBV6-2/TRBV6-3|.
TGTGCCAGCAGTTCCCAAAATGGACTAGCGGGAACCCACTACAATGAGCAGTTCTTC
CASSSQNGLAGTHYNEQFF
>13|.|TRBJ2-5|TRBV20-1|many
TGCAGTCCTCAGGGCAGGGAGTACGAGACCCAGTACTTC
CSPQGREYETQYF
>14|TRBD2|TRBJ2-7|TRBV20-1|.
TGCAGTGCGATAGGACTAGCGGGTTCCAATGAGCAGTACTTC
CSAIGLAGSNEQYF
>13|.|TRBJ1-5|TRBV28|.
TGTGCCAGCAGTTTGTGGGCTAATCAGCCCCAGCATTTT
CASSLWANQPQHF
>14|.|TRBJ1-6|TRBV3-1|once
TGTGCCAGCGCCCTTCAGGGGAATAATTCACCCCTCCACTTT
CASALQGNNSPLHF
>16|TRBD1|TRBJ1-5|TRBV4-1|.
TGCGCCAGCAGCCAAGTAGGGACAGGGGGCAGGCAGCCCCAGCATTTT
CASSQVGTGGRQPQHF
>15|TRBD1|TRBJ1-4|TRBV5-1|.
TGCGCCAGCAGCTCTGCTGGCACAGGGGGAGAAAAACTGTTTTTT
CASSSAGTGGEKLFF
>14|TRBD2|TRBJ2-4|TRBV12-3/TRBV12-4|few
TGTGCCAGCAGTCGAGGGCGGGGGGCCGGAATTCAGTACTTC
CASSRGRGAGIQYF
>15|TRBD2|TRBJ2-1|TRBV11-2|few
TGTGCCAGCAGCTTAAGACTAGCGGGGCACAATGAGCAGTTCTTC
CASSLRLAGHNEQFF
>15|TRBD1|TRBJ2-5|TRBV24-1|many
TGTGCCACCAGTGATCCCGACAGGGACCAAGAGACCCAGTACTTC
CATSDPDRDQETQYF
>14|.|TRBJ2-5|TRBV7-9|.
TGTGCCAGCAGTCCCCCCGGGGCGGGAGAGACCCAGTACTTC
CASSPPGAGETQYF
>18|TRBD2|TRBJ2-3|TRBV5-1|.
TGCGCCAGCAGCTCCCGACTAGCGGGGGCCGTTAGCACAGATACGCAGTATTTT
CASSSRLAGAVSTDTQYF
>14|TRBD2|TRBJ2-1|TRBV20-1|.
TGCAGTGCTACGGGACTAGCTGTCTACAATGAGCAGTTCTTC
CSATGLAVYNEQFF
>16|TRBD1|TRBJ2-3|TRBV20-1|.
TGCAGTCCCGCCGGGACAGGGGCTATGAGCACAGATACGCAGTATTTT
CSPAGTGAMSTDTQYF
>19|TRBD1|TRBJ2-6|TRBV11-2|.
TGTGCCGGCAGCCAAATCCGGGACAGCGGCCGCTCTGGGGCCAACGTCCGGACTTTC
CAGSQIRDSGRSGANVRTF
>15|.|TRBJ1-4|TRBV12-3/TRBV12-4|once
TGTGCCAGCAGTTTAGTAAGGGGACCTAATGAAAAACTGTTTTTT
CASSLVRGPNEKLFF
>15|.|TRBJ1-6|TRBV3-1|.
TGTGCCAGCAGCCAAAGTCGACGGGGAGGTTCACCCCTCCACTTT
CASSQSRRGGSPLHF
>17|.|TRBJ2-6|TRBV6-1|.
TGTGCCAGCAGAAGGACACAGCTGGACTCTGGGGCCAACGTCCTGACTTTC
CASRRTQLDSGANVLTF